This T cell receptor beta chain was retrieved from a study of CD8 T cells in Susac syndrome. Germline V gene lookup returns CDR1 LNHDA and CDR2 SQIVND (reference sequence). The CDR3 runs 16 residues. V dropped 3 bases and J dropped 4; count of bases not matched to a gene: 9. CD8+ and CD4+ T cells from blood underwent TCR beta sequencing, which was carried out in a high-throughput format. It was with random hexamers that about 0.45 to 1 ug RNA was reverse transcribed. TCRdb processed the immunoSEQ multiplex PCR reads anew with MiXCR; each CDR3 protein has one entry. The sample holds about 140,000 distinct CDR3 sequences, 95% seen once.

This clonotype originated in a human donor with multiple sclerosis. This chain uses TRBV19 with TRBJ2-3; 8 bases line up with TRBD2. Sequencing used CD4+ T cells from PBMCs. CDR3 protein: CASSIGTGGTPDTQYF. CDR3 DNA: TGTGCCAGTAGTATCGGAACGGGAGGGACGCCAGATACGCAGTATTTT.